Shown below are 10 T cell receptor beta chains from a single sample sequenced in a study of human T cells and chemical hapten exposure. Regarding time point: pre-sensitization, week 0. As for treatment: therapeutic diphenylcyclopropenone sensitization with weekly scalp DPC. TCRdb re-called the RACE reads through MiXCR, storing one row per CDR3 protein. This table has a few hundred thousand distinct CDR3 sequences, roughly 8% appearing once. Sample: whole blood, taken in connection with sensitization to the hapten diphenylcyclopropenone (DPC). Source of these receptors: a man aged 18 to 29 with alopecia areata. Some clones in this sample may be carry-over from other donors' samples.

This clonotype was seen a few times. The gene calls are TRBV2 and TRBJ2-7; 7 bases align to TRBD1. J was trimmed by 1 base and V by 6 bases; bases with no gene match: 9. Germline-derived CDR1 and CDR2 are SNHLY and FYNNEI. The CDR3 sequence is 15 residues long. The CDR3 DNA sequence: TGTGCCAGCAGGTACGGGACAGCTAATTCCTACGAGCAGTACTTC. It codes for CASRYGTANSYEQYF.

This chain connects TRBV7-7 to TRBJ2-2; D is unclear. Germline values: CDR1 SSHAT, CDR2 FNYEAQ (reference sequence). Between the trimmed V and J ends, which lost 5 bases and 6 bases, there was a span of 13 bases. The CDR3 length is 14 residues. The CDR3 coding sequence is TGTGCCAGCAGCAGTATAACGGACGCCGGGGAGCTGTTTTTT. This sequence encodes CASSSITDAGELFF.

The J gene is TRBJ2-7, the V gene TRBV7-7; D gene uncertain. The CDR3 is made up of 13 amino acids. The germline gives CDR1 SSHAT, CDR2 FNYEAQ (reference sequence). With 5 bases removed from V and 5 bases from J, the gap between germline ends came to 13 bases. The CDR3 reads CASSLLLADEQYF. The CDR3 DNA follows: TGTGCCAGCAGCCTACTCTTGGCGGACGAGCAGTACTTC.

The gene calls are TRBV3-1 and TRBJ1-1; no reliable D call. This CDR3 is 14 amino acids long. V lost 5 bases and J 1 base, leaving 11 bases between the germline ends. From germline, CDR1 is LGHDT and CDR2 YNNKEL (reference sequence). This CDR3 is CASSYRTGNTEAFF. In DNA form, the CDR3 reads TGTGCCAGCAGCTACCGGACGGGGAACACTGAAGCTTTCTTT.

This clonotype has a count of ten or more. The chain is built from TRBV4-1 and TRBJ2-3; D gene ambiguous. V was shortened by 3 bases and J by 3 bases, with 7 bases between the two germline ends. There are 13 residues in the CDR3. Germline V gene lookup returns CDR1 MGHRA and CDR2 YSYEKL. CDR3: CASSHPRTDTQYF. The DNA for the CDR3 is TGCGCCAGCAGCCACCCAAGGACAGATACGCAGTATTTT.

This clonotype came up a few times. The chain recombines TRBV5-1 with TRBJ2-3; tentatively, D is TRBD2 (6 bases). In germline, CDR1 is SGHRS, CDR2 YFSETQ. The V end was cut by 4 bases, the J end by 1 base, with 10 bases between. The CDR3 length is 14 residues. The CDR3 loop is CASSPWEGTDTQYF. The CDR3 bases are TGCGCCAGCAGCCCCTGGGAGGGCACAGATACGCAGTATTTT.

The gene calls are TRBV20-1 and TRBJ1-6; D not resolved. This CDR3 is built from 15 residues. Trimming removed 4 bases from V and 11 bases from J, with 21 bases in between. Germline V CDR1 and CDR2: DFQATT, SNEGSKA (reference sequence). The CDR3: CSATPATLNTAPLHF. The CDR3, as DNA: TGCAGTGCTACCCCGGCGACCCTAAACACGGCACCCCTCCACTTT.

This clonotype was seen more than once but under ten times. This rearrangement joins TRBV5-1 to TRBJ2-5; D uncertain. With 7 bases removed from V and 2 bases from J, the gap between germline ends came to 6 bases. The CDR3 totals 11 residues. The V gene's germline CDR1 is SGHRS and CDR2 YFSETQ. The CDR3 loop reads CASANQETQYF. The CDR3 DNA reads as TGCGCCAGCGCTAATCAAGAGACCCAGTACTTC.

This clonotype was seen ten or more times. The rearrangement uses TRBV2 and TRBJ1-2; the D is unclear. CDR1 is SNHLY and CDR2 is FYNNEI in the germline V gene. Deletions cut 3 bases from V and 3 bases from J, with 8 bases between. This CDR3 contains 13 residues. This CDR3 reads CASSEVRYYGYTF. The CDR3 DNA reads as TGTGCCAGCAGTGAGGTCAGATACTATGGCTACACCTTC.

The rearrangement uses TRBV5-1 and TRBJ1-3; D gene ambiguous. Germline-derived CDR1 and CDR2 are SGHRS and YFSETQ. V was clipped by 0 bases and J by 0 bases, with 10 bases between them. The CDR3 contains 16 residues. The CDR3 nucleotides read TGCGCCAGCAGCTTGGCGTCCGGGAGCTCTGGAAACACCATATATTTT. Protein product: CASSLASGSSGNTIYF.